What follows is one T cell receptor (beta chain) and its context. Its target is not known. A far larger clone is just one base off, so this is likely a read error. The CDR3 consists of 12 residues. CDR1 and CDR2 from the germline V gene are SGDLS and YYNGEE. The data derive from a study of siplizumab effects on memory and regulatory T cells. Study-wide findings and caveats: Sequences that were alloreactive and traceable to unstimulated CD4+ memory cells were significantly reduced by siplizumab. Major contributors to the alloresponse seemed to be naive T cells, which also appeared more diverse than memory cells. Unstimulated subsets accounted for the mapping of only a minor share of the clones that were alloreactive.

Repertoires were generated with immunoSEQ multiplex PCR, while TCRdb's copy carries only in-frame clones and drops some. The repertoire holds more than 45,000 clones, with roughly 97% as singletons. Sequencing used naive CD4+ T cells sorted from blood. The chain combines TRBV9 with TRBJ1-1; D unclear. The TCR originated in a human donor in good health. The CDR3 nucleotides read TGTGCCAGCAGCGGTTCGAACACTGAAACTTTCTTT. Translating it yields CASSGSNTETFF.